This entry features one T cell receptor beta chain sequence. Its specificity is unknown. The V end was cut by 5 bases, the J end by 4 bases, with 17 bases between. The CDR3 spans 14 residues. The germline V gene encodes CDR1 DFQATT and CDR2 SNEGSKA (reference sequence). MiXCR was run by TCRdb on the reads, yielding one entry per CDR3 protein. The sample gives 200,000 to 300,000 distinct CDR3 sequences, about an eighth of which show up once; 8.8% is in the top ten. The record originates from a study of T cell repertoires in cytomegalovirus infection. Study summary: CMV infection and matching HLA type were both indicated by public TCR beta signatures. Study outcomes and limitations: Carriage of CMV together with the relevant HLA was identifiable through cumulative public TCR beta family frequency. HLA-C-restricted CMV clonotypes gave the most frequent clonotype in two of eight donors.

The chain joins TRBV20-1 to TRBJ1-1, with a possible D match to TRBD1 (5 bases). The sequenced sample was PBMCs. This receptor was obtained from a human donor in good health (CMV status not recorded). Some clones in this sample may be carry-over from other donors' samples. This CDR3 is CSAYQRSGFTEAFF. The CDR3 region has the DNA TGCAGTGCTTATCAAAGATCAGGGTTCACTGAAGCTTTCTTT.